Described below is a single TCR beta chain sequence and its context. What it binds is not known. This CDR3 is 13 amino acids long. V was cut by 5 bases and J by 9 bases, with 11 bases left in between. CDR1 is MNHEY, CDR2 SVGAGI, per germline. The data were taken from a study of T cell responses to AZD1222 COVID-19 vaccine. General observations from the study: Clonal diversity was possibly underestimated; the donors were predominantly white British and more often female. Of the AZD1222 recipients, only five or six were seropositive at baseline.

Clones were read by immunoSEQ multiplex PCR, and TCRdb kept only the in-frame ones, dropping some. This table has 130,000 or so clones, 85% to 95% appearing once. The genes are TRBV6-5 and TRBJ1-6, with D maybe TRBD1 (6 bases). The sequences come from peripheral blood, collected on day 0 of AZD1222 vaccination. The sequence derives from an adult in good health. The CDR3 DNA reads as TGTGCCAGCAGTACAGGGTCAGGTTCACCCCTCCACTTT. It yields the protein CASSTGSGSPLHF.